One and the same sample provided the 26 T cell receptor beta chains below, sequenced in a study of molecular identifiers for immune sequencing clone quantification. TCRdb recomputed calls from the PCR reads with MiXCR, one row per CDR3 protein. The sample consists of about 63,000 distinct CDR3 sequences, 15% to 20% of them appearing once. Sequencing used naive CD8+ T cells from blood, with Jurkat cell RNA spiked in. Subset given: FACS-sorted CD8+CD4-CCR7+CD45RA+ naive T cells. These TCRs come from a human donor in good health. Some libraries in this study had Jurkat cell RNA spiked in.

The sample holds a few counts of this clonotype. V usage is TRBV7-6 and J usage is TRBJ2-3; 11 positions match TRBD2. The germline CDR1 and CDR2 sequences are SGHVS and FNYEAQ. This CDR3 has 15 amino acids. Unmatched junction bases numbered 6, after V lost 4 bases and J lost 6 bases. The chain's CDR3 is CASSSSGTSGDTQYF. The CDR3 DNA is TGTGCCAGCAGCTCGTCCGGGACTAGCGGTGATACGCAGTATTTT.

This clonotype is medium-sized within its sample. The genes are TRBV28 and TRBJ2-4; tentative D call: TRBD2 (6 bases). The CDR3 is 16 amino acids. The germline V gene has CDR1 MDHEN and CDR2 SYDVKM. Trimming took 4 bases from V and 1 from J, leaving 14 bases between them. The CDR3 reads CASSSTSIGAKNIQYF. CDR3 bases: TGTGCCAGCAGTTCGACTAGTATAGGGGCCAAAAACATTCAGTACTTC.

As concerns this clonotype: This clone may be a read error of a much larger clone one base away. The chain joins TRBV24-1 to TRBJ2-5; D is unclear. The CDR3 is made up of 11 amino acids. Germline V gene lookup returns CDR1 KGHDR and CDR2 SFDVKD. CDR3 in amino acids: CATGRQETQHF. CDR3 DNA: TGTGCCACCGGACGGCAAGAGACCCAGCACTTC.

V gene TRBV12-3 or TRBV12-4 combines with J gene TRBJ1-5; the D gene is possibly TRBD1 (6 bases). V was clipped by 8 bases and J by 6 bases, with 11 bases between them. The CDR3 is made up of 12 amino acids. CDR3 sequence (DNA): TGTGCCAGCCAGAGGGGGAGTCAGCCCCAGCATTTT. Encoded protein: CASQRGSQPQHF.

The J gene is TRBJ2-7, the V gene TRBV7-9, with a tentative D call TRBD2 (6 bases). The length of the CDR3 is 13 residues. V lost 5 bases, J lost 5 bases, and 13 bases lay in between. Germline assignment: CDR1 SEHNR and CDR2 FQNEAQ (reference sequence). Written as DNA, the CDR3 is TGTGCCAGCAGCCTGACTAGTTCTCACGAGCAGTACTTC. As protein: CASSLTSSHEQYF.

With respect to this clonotype: Because it lacks the conserved phenylalanine or tryptophan at the end, this CDR3 is likely a read error. J is TRBJ2-1 and V is TRBV7-2; 13 bases match TRBD2. The germline CDR1 and CDR2 sequences are SGHTA and FQGNSA. This CDR3 region has 20 residues. The CDR3 spells CASSTSGTSGKASPYSEQFL. CDR3 DNA: TGTGCCAGCAGCACATCCGGGACTAGCGGGAAGGCCAGCCCCTACAGTGAGCAGTTCCTC.

This clonotype was counted at least ten times. V usage is TRBV6-5 and J usage is TRBJ2-3; a weak D match, TRBD2 (6 bases). The ends were cut back, 6 bases at V and 5 bases at J, with 15 bases in the middle. CDR3 length equals 14 residues. The V gene's germline CDR1 is MNHEY and CDR2 SVGAGI. In DNA form, the CDR3 reads TGTGCCAGCAGCGTTAGCCCGGAGGGAGATACGCAGTATTTT. Translating gives CASSVSPEGDTQYF.

The chain recombines TRBV27 with TRBJ2-1; TRBD2 matches 7 bases. J gave up 9 bases and V 5 bases, and 7 bases lay outside the gene matches. Germline CDR1 is MNHEY and CDR2 is SMNVEV (reference sequence). The CDR3 is 13 residues long. The chain's CDR3 is CASSITLAAEQFF. The CDR3 nucleotides read TGTGCCAGCAGTATAACGCTAGCGGCTGAGCAGTTCTTC.

As to this clonotype: Being one base from a much bigger clone, this may be a read error. The chain links TRBV24-1 to TRBJ2-2; TRBD1 agrees at 8 bases. After removal of 4 bases from V and 3 bases from J, the junction contained 6 bases not matched to a gene. The CDR3 is 16 amino acids. Germline V gives CDR1 KGHDR, CDR2 SFDVKD. The CDR3 DNA sequence: TGTGCCACCAGTGACCAGGGACAGGCGGACACCGGGGAGCTGTTTTTT. Protein product: CATSDQGQADTGELFF.

There are a few counts of this clonotype. In DNA form, the CDR3 reads TGTGCCAGCAGCACAACCGGGACAGGGGACCTCTACGAGCAGTACTTC. It yields the protein CASSTTGTGDLYEQYF. The chain employs TRBV6-5 and TRBJ2-7; 10 bases map to TRBD1. Germline V gene sequence: CDR1 MNHEY, CDR2 SVGAGI. The CDR3 is made up of 16 amino acids. Trimming cost V 6 bases and J 3 bases; bases outside gene matches: 11.

The J gene is TRBJ1-1, the V gene TRBV7-8; 8 bases map to TRBD1. The J segment lost 5 bases and the V segment lost 4 bases, leaving 6 bases of the junction unmatched. The germline CDR1 and CDR2 sequences are SGHVS and FQNEAQ. The CDR3 totals 14 residues. Here the CDR3 reads CASSSDRVFTEAFF. CDR3 sequence (DNA): TGTGCCAGCAGCTCGGACAGGGTTTTTACTGAAGCTTTCTTT. The full variable domain, in which reference TRBV7-8 and TRBJ1-1 provide the parts outside the CDR3, is GAGVSQSPRYKVAKRGQDVALRCDPISGHVSLFWYQQALGQGPEFLTYFQNEAQLDKSGLPSDRFFAERPEGSVSTLKIQRTQQEDSAVYLCASSSDRVFTEAFFGQGTRLTVV.

This clonotype was found many times. The chain combines TRBV7-2 with TRBJ2-1, with 7 bases that match TRBD1. The germline V gene encodes CDR1 SGHTA and CDR2 FQGNSA. Germline trimming cut 5 bases from V and 4 bases from J; bases unmatched to any gene: 14. The CDR3 is 17 residues long. In DNA form, the CDR3 reads TGTGCCAGCAGCACCCTCCCAAACGGGACAGTATACAATGAGCAGTTCTTC. This gives the protein CASSTLPNGTVYNEQFF. The whole variable domain, filled in from reference TRBV7-2 and TRBJ2-1, reads GAGVSQSPSNKVTEKGKDVELRCDPISGHTALYWYRQSLGQGLEFLIYFQGNSAPDKSGLPSDRFSAERTGGSVSTLTIQRTQQEDSAVYLCASSTLPNGTVYNEQFFGPGTRLTVL.

This clonotype was seen at least ten times. This sequence joins TRBV20-1 and TRBJ2-3; the match to TRBD2 covers 15 bases. From germline, CDR1 is DFQATT and CDR2 SNEGSKA (reference sequence). The trim removed 0 bases at V and 2 bases at J, leaving 6 bases unmatched. This CDR3 region has 18 residues. The CDR3 DNA is TGCAGTGCTAGAGATCCCGGGACTAGCGGGAGGTACACAGATACGCAGTATTTT. This codes for CSARDPGTSGRYTDTQYF.

This clonotype was detected many times. The rearrangement links TRBV5-5 to TRBJ2-3; D may be TRBD2 (5 bases). Germline V lookup: CDR1 SGHKS, CDR2 YYEKEE (reference sequence). This CDR3 region has 17 residues. Trimming took 2 bases from V and 0 from J, leaving 16 bases between them. The CDR3, as DNA: TGTGCCAGCAGCTTTCGCGGGCTCATTTCTAGCACAGATACGCAGTATTTT. Protein: CASSFRGLISSTDTQYF.

This clonotype was seen a handful of times. The V and J genes are TRBV14 and TRBJ2-7; D gene unclear. V lost 4 bases, J lost 0 bases, and 19 bases lay in between. CDR1 SGHDN and CDR2 FVKESK come from the germline V gene. CDR3 length: 17 residues. The CDR3 nucleotides are TGTGCCAGCAGCCCTTCCCTCCGGGCTTCGAGCTCCTACGAGCAGTACTTC. Its translation is CASSPSLRASSSYEQYF.

This clonotype was detected ten times or more. This chain uses TRBV7-2 with TRBJ2-7; no definite D call. The CDR3 totals 14 residues. The germline CDR1 and CDR2 sequences are SGHTA and FQGNSA. Trimming shortened V by 2 bases and J by 3 bases, and 11 bases separated the two germline ends. The CDR3 sequence: CASSLSGGSYEQYF. DNA of the CDR3: TGTGCCAGCAGCTTATCCGGCGGAAGCTACGAGCAGTACTTC.

Notes on this clonotype: A read error may explain this, as a much larger clone is one base away. This chain joins TRBV7-3 and TRBJ2-3, with 10 bases identical to TRBD2. Germline V gene lookup returns CDR1 SGHTA and CDR2 FQGTGA. V gave up 4 bases and J gave up 1 base; unmatched junction bases: 5. This CDR3 is 16 amino acids long. The DNA of the CDR3 is TGTGCCAGCAGCTCGGTGGGGACTAGCGGCACAGATACGCAGTATTTT. Amino acid sequence: CASSSVGTSGTDTQYF.

This clonotype was seen many times. The chain links TRBV4-1 to TRBJ2-7; 7 bases align to TRBD2. CDR1 and CDR2 from the germline V gene are MGHRA and YSYEKL. The length of the CDR3 is 16 residues. The V segment lost 4 bases and the J segment 2 bases; nucleotides outside the gene matches: 11. The CDR3 sequence is CASSPYKAGATYEQYF. The CDR3 nucleotides are TGCGCCAGCAGCCCATATAAGGCGGGAGCCACCTACGAGCAGTACTTC.

This clonotype was recorded at least ten times. The chain recombines TRBV20-1 with TRBJ2-2, with D uncertain. The CDR3 has 12 amino acids. Trimming removed 0 bases at V and 6 bases at J, with 5 bases between. Germline V gives CDR1 DFQATT, CDR2 SNEGSKA (reference sequence). The CDR3 nucleotides are TGCAGTGCTAGAGATGTAGCCGGGGAGCTGTTTTTT. Its protein is CSARDVAGELFF.

This clonotype has a count of ten or more. This chain links TRBV7-8 with TRBJ2-1; the match to TRBD2 covers 10 bases. Per germline, CDR1 SGHVS and CDR2 FQNEAQ. The CDR3 loop spans 16 amino acids. With 4 bases clipped from V and 3 bases from J, the junction kept 6 bases outside the gene matches. The CDR3 loop reads CASSSFIAGGYNEQFF. In nucleotides, the CDR3 is TGTGCCAGCAGCTCATTTATAGCGGGGGGCTACAATGAGCAGTTCTTC.

The gene calls are TRBV7-2 and TRBJ2-1; D unclear. Germline CDR1 reads SGHTA; CDR2 reads FQGNSA. V lost 4 bases and J lost 0, with 10 bases in between. The CDR3 has 15 residues. CDR3 sequence: CASSSVQNSYNEQFF. The CDR3 DNA sequence: TGTGCCAGCAGCTCCGTCCAGAACTCCTACAATGAGCAGTTCTTC.

In its sample, this clonotype was seen many times. The rearrangement uses TRBV25-1 and TRBJ2-5; a possible D gene is TRBD2 (5 bases). There are 18 residues in the CDR3. V lost 3 bases and J lost 0, with 20 bases in between. Looked up from germline, CDR1 is MGHDK and CDR2 is SYGVNS. Written as DNA, the CDR3 is TGTGCCAGCAGTGAGTCCCTACTGAGCGGCCAGTACCAAGAGACCCAGTACTTC. Its protein is CASSESLLSGQYQETQYF.

Concerning this clonotype itself: A junction boundary mismatches the germline segment, possibly from a read error. The chain has TRBV15 and TRBJ2-2, with D perhaps TRBD1 (6 bases). The CDR3 has 17 amino acids. Germline-derived CDR1 and CDR2 are LNHNV and YYDKDF (reference sequence). As DNA, the CDR3 is TGTGCCACCGGCAGGGGAGCCGGGACAAGCTTAACCGGGGAGCTGTTTTTT. It is translated as CATGRGAGTSLTGELFF. Combining the CDR3 with reference TRBV15 and TRBJ2-2 gives the whole variable domain DAMVIQNPRYQVTQFGKPVTLSCSQTLNHNVMYWYQQKSSQAPKLLFHYYDKDFNNEADTPDNFQSRRPNTSFCFLDIRSPGLGDTAMYLCATGRGAGTSLTGELFFGEGSRLTVL.

Points on this clonotype: A read error is possible here, since a much larger clone lies one base away. CDR3: CAGSRERELFF. The CDR3 DNA reads TGTGCCGGCAGTAGGGAGAGGGAGCTGTTTTTT. The chain recombines TRBV7-8 with TRBJ2-2; D may be TRBD2 (5 bases). The CDR3 sequence is 11 residues long. Per germline, CDR1 SGHVS and CDR2 FQNEAQ. The complete variable domain, with remaining parts taken from reference TRBV7-8 and TRBJ2-2, reads GAGVSQSPRYKVAKRGQDVALRCDPISGHVSLFWYQQALGQGPEFLTYFQNEAQLDKSGLPSDRFFAERPEGSVSTLKIQRTQQEDSAVYLCAGSRERELFFGEGSRLTVL.

This chain links TRBV5-5 with TRBJ2-2, with D uncertain. Germline values: CDR1 SGHKS, CDR2 YYEKEE (reference sequence). CDR3 length: 12 amino acids. Trimming took off 4 bases at V and 8 bases at J, with 9 bases between the two ends. The CDR3 reads CASSLLSGELFF. The CDR3 nucleotides are TGTGCCAGCAGCCTACTATCTGGGGAGCTGTTTTTT.

Sample share makes this clonotype medium-sized. This chain connects TRBV10-3 to TRBJ2-3; D possibly corresponds to TRBD2 (5 bases). This CDR3 is 16 amino acids long. Germline CDR1 and CDR2: ENHRY and SYGVKD. Trimming removed 4 bases from V and 0 bases from J, with 14 bases in between. CDR3 coding DNA: TGTGCCATCAGTGTTCGGCTAGCCCATAGCACAGATACGCAGTATTTT. Translating it yields CAISVRLAHSTDTQYF.